This record concerns one T cell receptor (beta chain) sequence. Only Caucasian adults living in Nashville, Tennessee made up the donor group. The sample originates from a study of shared clonotypes between healthy human individuals. V dropped 1 base and J dropped 4 bases, with 10 bases sitting between them. Germline values: CDR1 SGHVS, CDR2 FQNEAQ. This CDR3 has 14 amino acids. This table comes from immunoSEQ multiplex PCR, and its TCRdb copy is limited to in-frame clones, with some not included. Found here are some 2.3 million clones, approximately 93% of them singletons; the top ten hold 0.39%. This TCR derives from a man between 18 and 29 years old in good health. Some clones in this sample may be carry-over from other donors' samples. The specimen sequenced was naive CD4+ T cells from PBMCs. The subset denotes: CD45RA+ positively selected. The rearrangement uses TRBV7-8 and TRBJ1-2; D is possibly TRBD1 (6 bases). The CDR3 region has the DNA TGTGCCAGCAGCTTAGGGCAGGGGAGCTATGGCTACACCTTC. Translated, it gives CASSLGQGSYGYTF.